Listed here is a single T cell receptor beta chain. Antigen specificity is unknown. Germline V gives CDR1 MDHEN, CDR2 SYDVKM. The V and J ends lost 3 bases and 1 base, in that order; junction bases with no gene match: 18. This CDR3 has 21 amino acids. These data come from a study of T cell responses to AZD1222 COVID-19 vaccine. Study as a whole: Second-dose intervals near 4 or 12 weeks were combined.

Study-wide findings and caveats: At 160-218 and 743-854, vaccine-associated CD4 TCRs were dominant, and they spanned spike. Vaccination with two AZD1222 doses was followed by a rise in Spike-specific TCR breadth and depth. Donors, mostly white British, included more females; clonal diversity was possibly underestimated.

Produced via immunoSEQ multiplex PCR; TCRdb's table is partial and in-frame only. The sample lists tens of thousands of clones; nearly 90% were seen once. This sample comprised peripheral blood, obtained on day 0 of AZD1222 vaccination. This clonotype was sampled from an adult in good health. The rearrangement links TRBV28 to TRBJ1-1; 12 nucleotides agree with TRBD1. In nucleotides, the CDR3 is TGTGCCAGCAGTTTTCAATTCGGGACAGGGGGCCTTATTACATGGAACACTGAAGCTTTCTTT. It translates to CASSFQFGTGGLITWNTEAFF.